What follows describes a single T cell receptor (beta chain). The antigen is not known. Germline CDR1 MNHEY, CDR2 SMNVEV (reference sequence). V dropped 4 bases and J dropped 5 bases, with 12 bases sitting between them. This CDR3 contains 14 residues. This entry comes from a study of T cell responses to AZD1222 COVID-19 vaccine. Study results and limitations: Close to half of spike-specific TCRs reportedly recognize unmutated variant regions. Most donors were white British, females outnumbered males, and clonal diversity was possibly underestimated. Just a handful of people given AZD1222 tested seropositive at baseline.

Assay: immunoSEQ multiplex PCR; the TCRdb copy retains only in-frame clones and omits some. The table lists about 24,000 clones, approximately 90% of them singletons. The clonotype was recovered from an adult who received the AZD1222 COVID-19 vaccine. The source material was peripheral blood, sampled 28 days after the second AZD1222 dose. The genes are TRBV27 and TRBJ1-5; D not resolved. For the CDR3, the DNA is TGTGCCAGCAGTTCCCGGTCTAGGGATCAGCCCCAGCATTTT. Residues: CASSSRSRDQPQHF.